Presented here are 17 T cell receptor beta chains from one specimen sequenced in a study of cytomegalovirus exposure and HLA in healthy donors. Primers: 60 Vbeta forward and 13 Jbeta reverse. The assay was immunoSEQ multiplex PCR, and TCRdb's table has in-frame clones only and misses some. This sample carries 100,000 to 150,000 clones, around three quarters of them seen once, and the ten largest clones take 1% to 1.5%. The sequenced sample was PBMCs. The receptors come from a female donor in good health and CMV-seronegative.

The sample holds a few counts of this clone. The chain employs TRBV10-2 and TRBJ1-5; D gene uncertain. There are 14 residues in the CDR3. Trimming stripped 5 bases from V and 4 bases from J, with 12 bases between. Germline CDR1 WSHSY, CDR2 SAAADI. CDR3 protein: CASSTFDGNQPQHF. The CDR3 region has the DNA TGCGCCAGCAGTACCTTCGACGGGAATCAGCCCCAGCATTTT.

CDR3 nucleotides: TGTGCCTGGAGTTTTGGACAGGGGCCCCCCTACGAGCAGTACTTC. This translates into CAWSFGQGPPYEQYF. This sequence joins TRBV30 and TRBJ2-7; 9 nucleotides agree with TRBD1. There are 15 residues in the CDR3. Germline CDR1 GTSNPN, CDR2 SVGIG (reference sequence). V shed 2 bases, J shed 2 bases, and the junction held 7 bases outside the gene matches.

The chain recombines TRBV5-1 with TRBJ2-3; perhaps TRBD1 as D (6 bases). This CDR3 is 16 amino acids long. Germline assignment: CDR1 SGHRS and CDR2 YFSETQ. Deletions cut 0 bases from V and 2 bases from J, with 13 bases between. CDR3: CASSLAGTPITDTQYF. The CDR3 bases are TGCGCCAGCAGCTTGGCCGGGACACCAATCACAGATACGCAGTATTTT.

CDR3 DNA sequence: TGTGCCAGCTCACCAAGACAGGGGGAAAATTCACCCCTCCACTTT. Translating gives CASSPRQGENSPLHF. The rearrangement joins TRBV18 to TRBJ1-6; 9 bases line up with TRBD1. Germline V lookup: CDR1 KGHSH, CDR2 LQKENI. The CDR3 loop spans 15 amino acids. V lost 2 bases, J lost 7 bases, and 3 bases stayed unmatched.

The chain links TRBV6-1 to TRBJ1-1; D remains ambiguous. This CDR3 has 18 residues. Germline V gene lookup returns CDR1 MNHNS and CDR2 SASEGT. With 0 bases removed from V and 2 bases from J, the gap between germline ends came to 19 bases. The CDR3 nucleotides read TGTGCCAGCAGTGAAGCACGTCAGGAGGTATACGGTAACACTGAAGCTTTCTTT. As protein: CASSEARQEVYGNTEAFF.

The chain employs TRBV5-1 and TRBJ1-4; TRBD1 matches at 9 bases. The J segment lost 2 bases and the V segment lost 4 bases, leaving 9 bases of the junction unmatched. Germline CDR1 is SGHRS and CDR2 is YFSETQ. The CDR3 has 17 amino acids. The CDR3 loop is CASSEGQGLITNEKLFF. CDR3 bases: TGCGCCAGCAGCGAGGGACAGGGCTTGATCACTAATGAAAAACTGTTTTTT.

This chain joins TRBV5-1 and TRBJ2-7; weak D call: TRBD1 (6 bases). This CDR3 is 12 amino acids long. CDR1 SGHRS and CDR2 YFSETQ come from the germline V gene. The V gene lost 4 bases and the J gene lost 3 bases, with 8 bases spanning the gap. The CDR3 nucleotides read TGCGCCAGCAGCCGGGACAACTACGAGCAGTACTTC. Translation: CASSRDNYEQYF.

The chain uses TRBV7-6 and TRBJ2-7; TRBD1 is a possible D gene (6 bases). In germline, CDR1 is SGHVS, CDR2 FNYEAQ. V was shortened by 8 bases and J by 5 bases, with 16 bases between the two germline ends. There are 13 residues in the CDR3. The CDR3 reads CASSSGWGHEQYF. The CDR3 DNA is TGTGCCAGCTCAAGCGGTTGGGGGCACGAGCAGTACTTC.

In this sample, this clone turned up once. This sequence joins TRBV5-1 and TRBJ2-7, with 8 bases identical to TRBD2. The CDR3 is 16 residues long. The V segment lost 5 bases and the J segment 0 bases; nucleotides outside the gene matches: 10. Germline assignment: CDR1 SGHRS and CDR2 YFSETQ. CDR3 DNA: TGCGCCAGCAGGGCGGGAGGATTAGCGGACTCCTACGAGCAGTACTTC. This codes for CASRAGGLADSYEQYF.

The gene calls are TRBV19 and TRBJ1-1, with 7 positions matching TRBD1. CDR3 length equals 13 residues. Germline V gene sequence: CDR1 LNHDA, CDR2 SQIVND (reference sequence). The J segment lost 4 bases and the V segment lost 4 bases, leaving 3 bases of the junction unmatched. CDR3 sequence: CASSTRGATEAFF. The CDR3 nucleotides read TGTGCCAGTAGTACCAGGGGGGCCACTGAAGCTTTCTTT. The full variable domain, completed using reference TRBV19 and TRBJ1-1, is DGGITQSPKYLFRKEGQNVTLSCEQNLNHDAMYWYRQDPGQGLRLIYYSQIVNDFQKGDIAEGYSVSREKKESFPLTVTSAQKNPTAFYLCASSTRGATEAFFGQGTRLTVV.

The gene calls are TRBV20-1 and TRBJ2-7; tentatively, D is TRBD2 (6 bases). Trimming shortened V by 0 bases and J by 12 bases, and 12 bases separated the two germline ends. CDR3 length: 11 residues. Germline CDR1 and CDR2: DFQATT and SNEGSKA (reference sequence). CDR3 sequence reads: CSARDGGWWYF. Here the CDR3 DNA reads TGCAGTGCTAGAGATGGGGGGTGGTGGTACTTC.

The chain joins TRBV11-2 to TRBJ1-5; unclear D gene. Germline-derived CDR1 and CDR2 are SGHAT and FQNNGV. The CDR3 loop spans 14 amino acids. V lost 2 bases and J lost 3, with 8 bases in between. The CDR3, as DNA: TGTGCCAGCAGCTTAAACTTGATCAATCAGCCCCAGCATTTT. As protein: CASSLNLINQPQHF.

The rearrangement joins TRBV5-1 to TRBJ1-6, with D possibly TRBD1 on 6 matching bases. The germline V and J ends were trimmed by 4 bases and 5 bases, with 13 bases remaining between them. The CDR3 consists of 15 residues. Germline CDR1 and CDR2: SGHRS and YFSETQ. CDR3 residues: CASSGTGPDNSPLHF. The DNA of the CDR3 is TGCGCCAGCAGCGGAACAGGGCCGGATAATTCACCCCTCCACTTT.

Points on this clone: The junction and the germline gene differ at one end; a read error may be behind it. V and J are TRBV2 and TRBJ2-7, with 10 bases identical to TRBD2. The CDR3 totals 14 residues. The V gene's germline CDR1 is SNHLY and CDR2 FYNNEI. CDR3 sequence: CASRPGETSGSNLF. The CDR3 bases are TGTGCCAGCAGACCCGGAGAGACTAGCGGGTCCAATTTATTC.

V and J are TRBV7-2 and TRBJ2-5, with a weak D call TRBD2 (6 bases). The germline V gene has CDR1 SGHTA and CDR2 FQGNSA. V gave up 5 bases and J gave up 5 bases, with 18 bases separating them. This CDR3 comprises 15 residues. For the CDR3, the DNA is TGTGCCAGCAGCATCCGCGGGGCCAACGAGGAGACCCAGTACTTC. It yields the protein CASSIRGANEETQYF.

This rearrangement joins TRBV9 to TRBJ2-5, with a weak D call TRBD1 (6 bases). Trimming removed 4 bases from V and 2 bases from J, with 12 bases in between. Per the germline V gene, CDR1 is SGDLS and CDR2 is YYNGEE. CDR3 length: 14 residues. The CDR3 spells CASSKTQGQETQYF. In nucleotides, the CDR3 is TGTGCCAGCAGCAAGACTCAGGGGCAAGAGACCCAGTACTTC.

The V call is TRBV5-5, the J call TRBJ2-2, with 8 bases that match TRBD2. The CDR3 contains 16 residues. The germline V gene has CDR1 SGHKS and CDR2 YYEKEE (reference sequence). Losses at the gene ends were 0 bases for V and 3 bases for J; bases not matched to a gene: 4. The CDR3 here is CASSLGLAKYTGELFF. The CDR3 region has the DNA TGTGCCAGCAGCTTGGGACTAGCGAAATACACCGGGGAGCTGTTTTTT.